Presented here are 9 T cell receptor beta chains from one specimen sequenced in a study of T-cell reconstitution after alpha-beta-depleted transplantation in children. TCRbeta library preparation incorporated unique molecular identifiers. TCRdb ran MiXCR on the PCR reads and lists one entry per CDR3 protein. The sample records around 530,000 distinct CDR3 sequences, roughly 33% being singletons. The source material was PBMCs from the stem cell graft donor, sampled from the stem cell graft. The receptors here all came from a human donor who donated a stem cell graft to a child with aplastic anemia.

The genes are TRBV19 and TRBJ1-5; 7 positions agree with TRBD1. CDR1 is LNHDA, CDR2 SQIVND, per germline (reference sequence). CDR3 size: 17 residues. Trimming took 7 bases from V and 3 from J; bases not matched to a gene: 15. The CDR3 DNA follows: TGTGCCAGTAAGGGTTTTCCAGGGGGACCCCCCAATCAGCCCCAGCATTTT. It yields the protein CASKGFPGGPPNQPQHF.

The J gene is TRBJ2-1, the V gene TRBV4-3, with D hard to call. CDR1 LGHNA and CDR2 YSLEER come from the germline V gene. This CDR3 contains 13 residues. V lost 0 bases, J lost 3 bases, and 3 bases lay in between. This CDR3 reads CASSQDIYNEQFF. The CDR3 DNA is TGCGCCAGCAGCCAAGATATCTACAATGAGCAGTTCTTC.

The rearrangement joins TRBV5-1 to TRBJ1-5, with 7 nucleotides matching TRBD1. From germline, CDR1 is SGHRS and CDR2 YFSETQ. The CDR3 length is 15 residues. V shed 0 bases, J shed 7 bases, and the junction held 7 bases outside the gene matches. CDR3 coding DNA: TGCGCCAGCAGCTTGGAAGGGGGCCAAGGGCAGCCCCAGCATTTT. Its protein product is CASSLEGGQGQPQHF.

The chain employs TRBV5-1 and TRBJ2-3, with no clear D. The CDR3 totals 12 residues. CDR1 and CDR2 from the germline V gene are SGHRS and YFSETQ. Trimming shortened V by 0 bases and J by 11 bases, and 10 bases separated the two germline ends. The CDR3 nucleotides read TGCGCCAGCAGCTTGGAAGGTCCAAGGCAGTATTTT. Encoded protein: CASSLEGPRQYF.

V and J are TRBV27 and TRBJ2-2; D tentatively reads TRBD1 or TRBD2 (5 bases each). This CDR3 is built from 15 residues. V lost 3 bases and J lost 4, with 12 bases in between. Germline V gene lookup returns CDR1 MNHEY and CDR2 SMNVEV (reference sequence). Written as DNA, the CDR3 is TGTGCCAGCAGTTTTGAGGGGCTAGGCACCGGGGAGCTGTTTTTT. Amino acid sequence: CASSFEGLGTGELFF.

This clonotype was recorded a few times. The chain uses TRBV20-1 and TRBJ2-7; a possible D gene is TRBD2 (5 bases). V was clipped by 5 bases and J by 4 bases, with 15 bases between them. CDR1 and CDR2 (germline): DFQATT, SNEGSKA (reference sequence). The CDR3 has 13 amino acids. The CDR3, as DNA: TGCAGTGCTTGTCCAGCGAGCGGATACGAGCAGTACTTC. Encoded protein: CSACPASGYEQYF.

The V gene is TRBV10-3, the J gene TRBJ2-7, with D unclear. With 2 bases removed from V and 5 bases from J, the gap between germline ends came to 16 bases. The CDR3 runs 15 residues. Germline V gene lookup returns CDR1 ENHRY and CDR2 SYGVKD. CDR3 residues: CAISEESRPGDEQYF. CDR3 in DNA: TGTGCCATCAGTGAGGAATCTAGACCTGGGGACGAGCAGTACTTC.

In its sample, this clonotype was seen a few times. The rearrangement uses TRBV6-4 and TRBJ1-5; D might be TRBD1 (5 bases). The CDR3 runs 19 residues. Germline V lookup: CDR1 MRHNA, CDR2 SNTAGT. V was pared by 2 bases and J by 0 bases, with 20 bases between. The CDR3 nucleotides read TGTGCCAGCAGTGACAGGAGGGACGGAAAAAGGTATAGCAATCAGCCCCAGCATTTT. Residues: CASSDRRDGKRYSNQPQHF.

This clonotype was observed many times. This rearrangement joins TRBV20-1 to TRBJ2-3, with D possibly matching TRBD2 (5 bases). Trimming took off 6 bases at V and 2 bases at J, with 18 bases between the two ends. The length of the CDR3 is 15 residues. Germline CDR1 reads DFQATT; CDR2 reads SNEGSKA (reference sequence). CDR3 sequence: CSASGDLIPTDTQYF. The CDR3 nucleotides are TGCAGTGCCTCCGGGGATCTCATCCCCACAGATACGCAGTATTTT.